One sample yielded the 12 T cell receptor beta chains listed below, sequenced in a study of blood T cell repertoires in COVID-19. TCRdb keeps only in-frame clones here, not all; method: immunoSEQ multiplex PCR. The table has 90,000 or so clones, around 90% seen once; the top ten hold around 4.1%. Sequencing was done on a sample of peripheral blood. The receptors here all came from a woman aged 80 or older with active or convalescent COVID-19.

The rearrangement links TRBV19 to TRBJ2-7, with a weak D call TRBD1 (6 bases). CDR1 LNHDA and CDR2 SQIVND come from the germline V gene (reference sequence). V was clipped by 6 bases and J by 5 bases, with 8 bases between them. This CDR3 has 11 residues. For the CDR3, the DNA is TGTGCCAGTAGCCCAGGGGACGAGCAGTACTTC. Protein: CASSPGDEQYF.

The CDR3 spells CASSRSAGRGDNSPLHF. CDR3 nucleotide sequence: TGCGCCAGCAGCCGGAGTGCAGGGAGGGGGGATAATTCACCCCTCCACTTT. The chain combines TRBV5-1 with TRBJ1-6, with D possibly TRBD1 on 6 matching bases. This CDR3 is 17 amino acids long. Between the trimmed V and J ends, which lost 4 bases and 5 bases, there was a span of 19 bases. Per the germline V gene, CDR1 is SGHRS and CDR2 is YFSETQ. The full variable domain, rest sourced from reference TRBV5-1 and TRBJ1-6, is KAGVTQTPRYLIKTRGQQVTLSCSPISGHRSVSWYQQTPGQGLQFLFEYFSETQRNKGNFPGRFSGRQFSNSRSEMNVSTLELGDSALYLCASSRSAGRGDNSPLHFGNGTRLTVT.

V usage is TRBV3-1 (or the pseudogene TRBV3-2) and J usage is TRBJ2-5, with a possible D match to TRBD2 (6 bases). This CDR3 spans 15 amino acids. Trimming removed 1 base at V and 2 bases at J, with 11 bases between. Germline V CDR1 and CDR2: LGHDT, YNNKEL (reference sequence). The CDR3 reads CASSQAGGIQETQYF. In DNA form, the CDR3 reads TGTGCCAGCAGCCAAGCTGGAGGGATTCAAGAGACCCAGTACTTC.

The chain links TRBV7-2 to TRBJ2-5; 9 positions match TRBD1. With V trimmed by 4 bases and J by 4 bases, 10 bases remained unmatched. CDR3 length: 16 amino acids. Per the germline V gene, CDR1 is SGHTA and CDR2 is FQGNSA. In nucleotides, the CDR3 is TGTGCCAGCAGCTACCCCACAGGGGGCGGAGGAGAGACCCAGTACTTC. Protein: CASSYPTGGGGETQYF.

The chain uses TRBV20-1 and TRBJ2-7, with no clear D. Germline V lookup: CDR1 DFQATT, CDR2 SNEGSKA (reference sequence). V lost 3 bases and J 4 bases, leaving 13 bases between the germline ends. The CDR3 runs 13 residues. The CDR3 region is CSASSPLKYEQYF. Written as DNA, the CDR3 is TGCAGTGCTAGTAGCCCCCTAAAATACGAGCAGTACTTC.

This clone came up a few times. V gene TRBV7-6 combines with J gene TRBJ2-2, with D perhaps matching TRBD2 (5 bases). V was clipped by 5 bases and J by 5 bases, with 15 bases between them. The CDR3 spans 15 residues. CDR1 is SGHVS, CDR2 FNYEAQ, per germline. As DNA, the CDR3 is TGTGCCAGCAGCCGTATCAGCGGTAATACCGGGGAGCTGTTTTTT. It specifies CASSRISGNTGELFF.

This clone appeared a few times. The chain joins TRBV7-9 to TRBJ2-7, with 10 bases matching TRBD2. In germline, CDR1 is SEHNR, CDR2 FQNEAQ (reference sequence). The CDR3 sequence is 16 residues long. V trimming: 1 base; J trimming: 4 bases; junction bases outside the gene matches: 7. CDR3 coding DNA: TGTGCCAGCAGCTTAGGTATAGCGGGAGGTTTTTACGAGCAGTACTTC. This translates into CASSLGIAGGFYEQYF.

V gene TRBV4-3 combines with J gene TRBJ2-7; D might be TRBD2 (5 bases). Germline V gene data show CDR1 as LGHNA and CDR2 as YSLEER. The CDR3 loop spans 16 amino acids. V lost 0 bases and J lost 4, with 16 bases in between. The CDR3 DNA reads TGCGCCAGCAGCCAAGATGGAGGAAAAAACATATACGAGCAGTACTTC. Translation: CASSQDGGKNIYEQYF.

The rearrangement joins TRBV6-5 to TRBJ2-7; D is perhaps TRBD2 (7 bases). From germline, CDR1 is MNHEY and CDR2 SVGAGI. The ends were cut back, 7 bases at V and 4 bases at J, with 17 bases in the middle. CDR3 length: 14 amino acids. The CDR3 loop is CASTQPGGRYEQYF. The CDR3 DNA follows: TGTGCCAGCACCCAACCGGGGGGCAGGTACGAGCAGTACTTC.

V and J are TRBV20-1 and TRBJ2-7; 11 bases are a match to TRBD2. The V gene end was trimmed by 3 bases and the J gene end by 2 bases; junction bases not matched to a gene: 3. The germline V gene encodes CDR1 DFQATT and CDR2 SNEGSKA (reference sequence). This CDR3 contains 14 residues. The CDR3: CSASLLAGAYEQYF. The CDR3 region has the DNA TGCAGTGCTAGTTTACTAGCGGGGGCCTACGAGCAGTACTTC.

This clone was found once. The rearrangement joins TRBV27 to TRBJ1-6; no firm D call. The V and J ends lost 4 bases and 10 bases respectively, with 8 bases between them. CDR3 length: 12 amino acids. Germline V lookup: CDR1 MNHEY, CDR2 SMNVEV (reference sequence). CDR3 nucleotides: TGTGCCAGCAGTTACGAGGGATCACCCCTCCACTTT. This sequence encodes CASSYEGSPLHF.

The J gene is TRBJ1-5, the V gene TRBV5-5; D remains ambiguous. Germline CDR1 is SGHKS and CDR2 is YYEKEE (reference sequence). Trimming took off 0 bases at V and 5 bases at J, with 6 bases between the two ends. The CDR3 totals 13 residues. The CDR3 bases are TGTGCCAGCAGCTTGGAAGAGCATCAGCCCCAGCATTTT. This encodes CASSLEEHQPQHF.